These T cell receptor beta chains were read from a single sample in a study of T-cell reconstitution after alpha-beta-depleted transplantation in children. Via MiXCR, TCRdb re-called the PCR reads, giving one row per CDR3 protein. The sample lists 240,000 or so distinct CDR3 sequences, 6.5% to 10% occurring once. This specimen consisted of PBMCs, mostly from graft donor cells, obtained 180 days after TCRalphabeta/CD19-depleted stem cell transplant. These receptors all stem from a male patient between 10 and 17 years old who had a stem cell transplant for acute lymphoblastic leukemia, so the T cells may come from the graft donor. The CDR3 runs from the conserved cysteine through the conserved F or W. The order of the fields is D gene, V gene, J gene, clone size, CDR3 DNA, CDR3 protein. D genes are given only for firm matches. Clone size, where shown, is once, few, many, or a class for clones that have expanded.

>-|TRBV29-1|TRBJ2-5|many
TGCAGCGTTGAACAGGGCCGCGAGACCCAGTACTTC
CSVEQGRETQYF
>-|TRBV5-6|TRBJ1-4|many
TGTGCCAGCAGCTTCGCCGGGGCGCGGGATGAAAAACTGTTTTTT
CASSFAGARDEKLFF
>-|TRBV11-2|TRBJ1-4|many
TGTGCCAGCAGCTACGGCGGTCCTGGGAATGAAAAACTGTTTTTT
CASSYGGPGNEKLFF
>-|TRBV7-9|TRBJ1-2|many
TGTGCCAGCAGCTCCACCGGACAGAACTATGGCTACACCTTC
CASSSTGQNYGYTF
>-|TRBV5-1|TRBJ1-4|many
TGCGCCAGCAGCTCGACAGCCTCTTCTAATGAAAAACTGTTTTTT
CASSSTASSNEKLFF
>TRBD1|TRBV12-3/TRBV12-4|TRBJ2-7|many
TGTGCCAGCAGAAACAGGGGGCAAGGCGAGCAGTACTTC
CASRNRGQGEQYF
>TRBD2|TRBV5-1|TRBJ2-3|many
TGCGCCAGCAGCCGGGGGGACGGCACAGATACGCAGTATTTT
CASSRGDGTDTQYF
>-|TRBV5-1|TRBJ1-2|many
TGCGCCAGCAGCCCCTTCTTGGGGGATGGCTACACCTTC
CASSPFLGDGYTF
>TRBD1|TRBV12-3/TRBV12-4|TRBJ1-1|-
TGTGCCAGCGGCAGACGGGACAGGGGGAACACTGAAGCTTTCTTT
CASGRRDRGNTEAFF
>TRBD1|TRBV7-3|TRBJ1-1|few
TGTGCCAGCAGCGAGACAGGGATGAACACTGAAGCTTTCTTT
CASSETGMNTEAFF
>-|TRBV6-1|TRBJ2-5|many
TGTGCCAGCAGTGAAGGAGACAGGTCGTCTGAGACCCAGTACTTC
CASSEGDRSSETQYF
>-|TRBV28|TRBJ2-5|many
TGTGCCAGCAGTTCACCGGACGTTCAAGAGACCCAGTACTTC
CASSSPDVQETQYF
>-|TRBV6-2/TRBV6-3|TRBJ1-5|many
TGTGCCAGCAGTTACGAAGGGATTAGCCCCCAGCATTTT
CASSYEGISPQHF
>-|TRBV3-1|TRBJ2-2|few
TGTGCCAGCAGTCTCCGATACAACGCGAACACCGGGGAGCTGTTTTTT
CASSLRYNANTGELFF
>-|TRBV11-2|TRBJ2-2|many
TGTGCCAGCAGCTTATCGTCTCCCGGGGAGCTGTTTTTT
CASSLSSPGELFF
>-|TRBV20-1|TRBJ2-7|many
TGCAGTGCTAGTCGGGGGCAGGGAACCTACGAGCAGTACTTC
CSASRGQGTYEQYF
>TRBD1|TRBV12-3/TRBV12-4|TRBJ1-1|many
TGTGCCAGCAGCCCCGGGACAGGTGTCATGAACACTGAAGCTTTCTTT
CASSPGTGVMNTEAFF
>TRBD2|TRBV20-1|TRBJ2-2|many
TGCAGTGCTAGAGATCTGACTAGCGGGGGGGGGAACACCGGGGAGCTGTTTTTT
CSARDLTSGGGNTGELFF
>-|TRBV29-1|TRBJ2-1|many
TGCAGCGTTGCAGGGATCTTCTACAATGAGCAGTTCTTC
CSVAGIFYNEQFF
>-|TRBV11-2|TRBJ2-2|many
TGTGCCAGCAGCCCCCGCGGGGAGCTGTTTTTT
CASSPRGELFF
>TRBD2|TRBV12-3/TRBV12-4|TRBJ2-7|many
TGTGCCAGCAGTTTTCCCGGGACTAGCCTCTACGAGCAGTACTTC
CASSFPGTSLYEQYF
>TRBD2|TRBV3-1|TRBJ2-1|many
TGTGCCAGCAGCCAAATACGGACTAGCGGGGGGCGGATTCACAATGAGCAGTTCTTC
CASSQIRTSGGRIHNEQFF
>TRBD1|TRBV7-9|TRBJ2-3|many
TGTGCCAGCAGCTCTACGACCCCCCCACAGGGGGCTGCAGCAGATACGCAGTATTTT
CASSSTTPPQGAAADTQYF
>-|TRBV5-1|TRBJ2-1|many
TGCGCCAGCAGCTTTGGGACCGCAAACTACAATGAGCAGTTCTTC
CASSFGTANYNEQFF
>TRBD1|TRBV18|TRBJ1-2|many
TGTGCCAGCTCAACGGCTTCCGGGACAGGGTCTAGCTACACCTTC
CASSTASGTGSSYTF
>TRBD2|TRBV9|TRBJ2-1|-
TGTGCCAGCAGCCCCCGAGGAGGGTGGGGGACTAGCGGGGGGGCCTACAATGAGCAGTTCTTC
CASSPRGGWGTSGGAYNEQFF
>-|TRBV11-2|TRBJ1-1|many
TGTGCCAGCAGTTCAAGGTTCTACACTGAAGCTTTCTTT
CASSSRFYTEAFF
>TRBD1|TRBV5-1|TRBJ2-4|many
TGCGCCAGCAGCTTGGGCCCCTATCAGGGGGAAGCCAAAAACATTCAGTACTTC
CASSLGPYQGEAKNIQYF
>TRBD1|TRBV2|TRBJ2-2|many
TGTGCCAGCAGTGCCCCCATGACAGGGCTGGACACCGGGGAGCTGTTTTTT
CASSAPMTGLDTGELFF
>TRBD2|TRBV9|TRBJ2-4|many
TGTGCCAGCAGCGTAGACCCCCAGCGGGGGCTATTAAACATTCAGTACTTC
CASSVDPQRGLLNIQYF
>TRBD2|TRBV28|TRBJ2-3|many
TGTGCCAGCAGTTTTGCCGGGACTAGCGGAAGCGGGGATACGCAGTATTTT
CASSFAGTSGSGDTQYF
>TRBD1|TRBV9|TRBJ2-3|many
TGTGCCAGCAGCGTAGTGGGGGACAGAAGGACAGATACGCAGTATTTT
CASSVVGDRRTDTQYF
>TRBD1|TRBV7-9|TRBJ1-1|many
TGTGCCAGCAGCTTACTACAGGGGAAGACGTTGTGGGCTGAAGCTTTCTTT
CASSLLQGKTLWAEAFF
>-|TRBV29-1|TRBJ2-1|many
TGCAGCGTTGAGGGGCACAGGGTGACAAAACAGTTCTTC
CSVEGHRVTKQFF
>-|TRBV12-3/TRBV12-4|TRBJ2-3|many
TGTGCCAGCAGTTCCATAGATACGCAGTATTTT
CASSSIDTQYF
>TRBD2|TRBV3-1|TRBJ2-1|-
TGTGCCAGCAGCTTGACTAGCGGGGGAATCTACAATGAGCAGTTCTTC
CASSLTSGGIYNEQFF
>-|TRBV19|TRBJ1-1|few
TGTGCCAGTAGTATAGATTCCCTGAAGGCTGAAGCTTTCTTT
CASSIDSLKAEAFF
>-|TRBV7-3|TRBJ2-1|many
TGTGCCAGCAGCTTAGGAGGTCAGGGTGGCGGTGAGCAGTTCTTC
CASSLGGQGGGEQFF
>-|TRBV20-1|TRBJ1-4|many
TGCAGTGCTAGCGTATCGGGAGAAAAACTGTTTTTT
CSASVSGEKLFF
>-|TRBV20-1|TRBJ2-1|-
TGCAGTGCTAGAGCCCTAAGAGGGGGCAATGAGCAGTTCTTC
CSARALRGGNEQFF
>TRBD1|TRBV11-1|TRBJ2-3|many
TGTGCCAGCAGCGGCAGGACAGGGGGCGAGGCAGATACGCAGTATTTT
CASSGRTGGEADTQYF
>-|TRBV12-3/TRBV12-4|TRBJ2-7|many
TGCGCCAGCAGCTTGGCCCAGGGCTCCTACGAGCAGTACTTC
CASSLAQGSYEQYF
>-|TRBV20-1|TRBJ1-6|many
TGCAGTGCTAGAGATGGCCAGGACGCGAAGGGTTCACCCCTCCACTTT
CSARDGQDAKGSPLHF
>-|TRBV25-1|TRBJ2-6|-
TGTGCCAGCAGTGAGGGTCACTCCCTCGGGGCCAACGTCCTGACTTTC
CASSEGHSLGANVLTF
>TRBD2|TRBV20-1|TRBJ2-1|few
TGCAGTGCTAGCCTTGCGCTGACTAGCGGGATGTTCAATGAGCAGTTCTTC
CSASLALTSGMFNEQFF
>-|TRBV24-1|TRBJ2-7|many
TGTGCCACCAGTGATTTAAACAGGAGCGAGCAGTACTTC
CATSDLNRSEQYF
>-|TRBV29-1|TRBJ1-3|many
TGCAGCGTGCGGGGGTTATTTGGAAACACCATATATTTT
CSVRGLFGNTIYF
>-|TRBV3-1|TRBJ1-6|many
TGTGCCAGCAGCCAGGGGGCGAGTTCACCCCTCCACTTT
CASSQGASSPLHF
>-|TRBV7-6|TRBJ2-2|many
TGTGCCAGCAGATCACCCCCGGGACCAACCACCGGGGAGCTGTTTTTT
CASRSPPGPTTGELFF
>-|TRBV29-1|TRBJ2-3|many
TGCAGCGTTGAGGGACCCACGGGTACGCAGTATTTT
CSVEGPTGTQYF
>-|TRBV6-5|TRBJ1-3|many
TGTGCCAGCAGTCGGACACGGAGCTCTGGAAACACCATATATTTT
CASSRTRSSGNTIYF
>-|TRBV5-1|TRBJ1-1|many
TGCGCCAGCAGCTCCGCTGGGGCGAACGTAGCTTTCTTT
CASSSAGANVAFF
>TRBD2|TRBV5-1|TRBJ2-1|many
TGCGCCAGCAGCTTGAACCCGAGCGGGGGATACAATGAGCAGTTCTTC
CASSLNPSGGYNEQFF
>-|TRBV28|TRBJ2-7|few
TGTGCCAGCACGGCTAACTCCTACGAGCAGTACTTC
CASTANSYEQYF
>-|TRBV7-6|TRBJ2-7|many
TGTGCCAGCAGCCCCGTTGGGGGCGAGCAGTACTTC
CASSPVGGEQYF